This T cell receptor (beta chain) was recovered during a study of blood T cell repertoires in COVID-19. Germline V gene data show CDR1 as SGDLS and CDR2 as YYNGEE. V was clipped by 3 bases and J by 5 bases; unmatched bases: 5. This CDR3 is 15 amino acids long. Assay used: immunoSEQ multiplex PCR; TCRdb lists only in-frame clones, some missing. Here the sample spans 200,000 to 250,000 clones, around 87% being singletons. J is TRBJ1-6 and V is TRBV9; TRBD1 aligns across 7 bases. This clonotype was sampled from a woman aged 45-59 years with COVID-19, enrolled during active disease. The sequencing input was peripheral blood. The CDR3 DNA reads TGTGCCAGCAGCGCTGACAGGGTACATAATTCACCCCTCCACTTT. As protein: CASSADRVHNSPLHF.